Reported below is one TCR beta chain. The antigen remains unidentified. Profiling relied on immunoSEQ multiplex PCR, and the TCRdb table lists in-frame clones only, not all of them. The table records 20,000 to 25,000 clones, 74% of them present only once. This record belongs to a study of regulatory dendritic cells for organ transplantation. Whole-study results and caveats: Regulatory dendritic cells appeared to expand memory CD8+ clones less than mature ones.

The source of this sequence is a human donor in good health. The sample comprised memory CD4+ T cells from blood. The subset: CD45RO+ memory T cells.

CDR3 sequence (DNA): TGTGCCAGCAGCATAAACAGGGGGCAAGGTGATGGCTACACCTTC. As protein: CASSINRGQGDGYTF. V gene TRBV5-4 combines with J gene TRBJ1-2; 9 nucleotides align to TRBD1. Germline V gives CDR1 SGHNT, CDR2 YYREEE (reference sequence). The CDR3 is 15 amino acids. Unmatched junction bases numbered 10, after V lost 4 bases and J lost 6 bases. The variable domain in full, with the rest retrieved from reference TRBV5-4 and TRBJ1-2, is ETGVTQSPTHLIKTRGQQVTLRCSSQSGHNTVSWYQQALGQGPQFIFQYYREEENGRGNFPPRFSGLQFPNYSSELNVNALELDDSALYLCASSINRGQGDGYTFGSGTRLTVV.